This T cell receptor beta chain was identified during a study of cytomegalovirus exposure and HLA in healthy donors (dated by TCRdb to about 2017). Some background on the complete study: In an earlier analysis of 587 of the donors, around 300 Gb of sequence data and 90 million to 120 million unique TCR beta sequences from roughly 180 million T cells were reported. An earlier analysis of some 500 of the donors used high-throughput TCR beta sequencing to judge whether each TCR beta V gene segment behaved as functional or pseudogenic. The study aimed to test whether signatures of past pathogen exposure could be identified by cataloging public T cell receptors. Genome-wide SNP genotypes for about three fifths of the 666 donors were used in a later genetic analysis, which treated that subset as a discovery cohort. Donor age, sex, ethnicity and CMV serostatus were compiled alongside the repertoire data. Among 300 to 500 genotyped donors of the cohort, an average of around 250,000 unique TCR beta nucleotide sequences was sequenced per donor, of which roughly 17% were non-productive. All discovery cohort repertoires had been generated using a single sequencing platform. Typing coverage varied by locus: roughly 629-640 donors for A, B, C, DRB1 and DQB1; 500 to 550 for DQA1; over 600 for DPA1; some 470 for DPB1. In a later analysis, previously published TCR beta repertoires from 550 to 700 donors were re-analyzed and high-resolution HLA genotyping was added so that TCR occurrence patterns could be studied. Class I and class II HLA loci were covered by the typing at four-digit resolution. Because of strong linkage in the cohort, a few DR-DQ haplotypes were treated as single units for association and clustering. To predict cytomegalovirus infection status, the study brought together high-throughput TCR immunosequencing, statistical association of individual TCRs with disease status, and machine learning. An early release that covered more than 550 HLA-typed donors contained approximately 300 gigabases of sequencing data and tens of millions of unique TCR sequences. Using immunosequencing, the study profiled T cell repertoires from some 670 subjects and related those repertoires to cytomegalovirus serostatus. A separate validation cohort of about 110 different subjects was used in addition to the approximately 640-subject first cohort. Rather than drawing on any new phenotypic data, the later analysis identified candidate immune exposures from TCR beta sequences and the way those sequences occurred across donors. Of the 300 to 500 genotyped donors, approximately 80% were placed in the genetic ancestry cluster associated with self-reported Caucasian donors.

The receptor library was made with the immunoSEQ multiplex PCR assay. The multiplex PCR relied on a mix of 60 forward primers for TCR Vbeta segments and 13 reverse primers for TCR Jbeta segments. A multiplex PCR assay on genomic DNA amplified the CDR3 region of rearranged TCR beta genes. On the Illumina HiSeq System, the amplified TCR beta libraries were sequenced as 87-base-pair reads. The authors processed their data as follows. Across the 666 repertoires, a later analysis counted roughly 84 million unique TCR beta chains, 9.5 million to 13 million of which were shared by at least two donors. Raw reads were error-corrected and collapsed into unique sequences with a nearest-neighbor algorithm that merged closely related sequences to remove PCR and sequencing errors. CDR3 sequences were aligned to IMGT reference sequences to assign V, D and J gene segments. For a sequence to be retained, at least a six-nucleotide match to both a V gene segment and a J gene segment was required. A rearrangement counted as productive if the CDR3 had no stop codons and remained in frame with V and J, and every other rearrangement counted as non-productive. Following IMGT convention, CDR3 was defined as the stretch from the second conserved V-encoded cysteine up to the conserved J-encoded phenylalanine. Sequences without an unambiguous match to a single V gene segment were excluded from the earlier analysis of several hundred of the donors. In an earlier analysis of around 600 of the donors, V segments were called functional above 56.7% productive rearrangements and were called segregating when the between-donor standard deviation exceeded 5%. To diagnose cytomegalovirus status from the catalog of TCR beta chain sequences, a statistical classification framework was built. V and J gene assignment, in a later analysis, came from comparing TCR nucleotide sequences with IMGT/GENE-DB human TR gene sequences. The TCRdist pipeline was used in a later analysis to assign CDR3 sequences and most-parsimonious VDJ recombination scenarios. In a later analysis, each TCR beta chain was defined by its CDR3 amino acid sequence together with its V-gene family, and reads without a unique V-gene family were excluded. A later analysis removed roughly 590 highly shared, low-generation-probability nucleotide sequences to deal with suspected cross-contamination and a sequencing artifact. In a later analysis, a clonal expansion index was calculated for each public chain from normalized within-repertoire ranks of inferred template counts. In a later analysis, generation probabilities were computed with a VDJ recombination model fitted to out-of-frame rearrangements, and the resulting probabilities were checked against IGoR. Hypergeometric tests were used in a later analysis to score TCR-TCR, TCR-HLA and TCR-CMV co-occurrence, with a repertoire-size bias correction applied to the TCR pairs. To estimate false discovery rates, a later analysis permuted the HLA or CMV assignments 20 times. In a later analysis, co-occurring TCRs were grouped using DBSCAN, and TCRdist sequence similarity was added for clustering within HLA-allele-positive subsets. Repertoires with fewer than 30,000 or more than 120,000 public chains, plus five repertoires with anomalous nucleotide sharing, were excluded from co-occurrence clustering. TCRdb re-hosts the immuneACCESS table, in-frame sequences only. Its copies lack some clones; in the studies checked, an unresolved V gene accounts for under half of them, and the cause for the rest is not known. That table furnishes V, J and clone size, whereas the DNA furnished D and trimming. The sample data list 120,000 to 150,000 clones, and around four fifths of these were observed just once. The ten largest clones capture approximately 2.7% of the sample.

The cohort was made up of around 720 healthy bone marrow donors. At the time of sampling, every cohort member was nominally healthy, though immune exposures that went unrecorded were likely present. The donor was CMV seronegative and belonged to the group of 352 seronegative cohort members. Each donor provided a peripheral blood sample, and peripheral blood mononuclear cells were used for TCR beta sequencing. The Qiagen DNeasy Blood Extraction Kit was used to extract genomic DNA from the blood cell samples. Trimming at the junction amounts to 4 bases on V and 8 bases on J, and the germline ends lie 21 bases apart. The CDR3 numbers 15 residues from cysteine through phenylalanine. CDR3 DNA is the only sequence kept; it has 45 bases, read in frame from the first base. CDR1 and CDR2 are read off the germline V gene as SGDLS and YYNGEE. Notes on this clone: Its antigen specificity is not known. No base quality values were provided; no much bigger clone lies one nucleotide off.

What the work shows at the level of the full study, not this receptor alone: According to a later genetic analysis, donors in an Asian-associated ancestry cluster had fewer N-insertions in productive TCRs than the roughly 700-donor mean. A later analysis found that TCR association rates varied across HLA loci, with DRB1 alleles showing the most associated TCRs and HLA-C alleles the fewest. Because HLA typing was missing for some donors at each locus, association tests included only the typed subset. CMV serostatus was the only immune exposure information available for the cohort. A cluster of highly shared sequence variants was judged likely to represent a technical artifact of the sequencing pipeline. Because the 87-base-pair reads could not distinguish some IMGT-functional V segments, including TRBV6-2 and TRBV6-3, those segments were excluded. Most TCR sequences were seen in very few donors, while some public TCRs were found in many individuals. The study listed 164 TCR beta chains as associated with cytomegalovirus. Only TCR beta chains were sequenced in this cohort, and the absence of alpha or paired-chain data limited detectable features. Linkage disequilibrium might explain the correlated functional status among segregating V segments, but an unknown experimental factor could not be excluded. In a later analysis, several top co-occurrence clusters were reported to appear linked to parvovirus B19, influenza, CMV and Epstein-Barr virus. Strong co-occurrence of HLA alleles, especially DR and DQ, made assigning TCR associations to individual alleles difficult. A later analysis found that HLA-associated TCR beta chains were more clonally expanded and had lower generation probabilities than equally common non-associated chains. A later genetic analysis associated a missense DCLRE1C variant with V-gene and J-gene trimming of TCR beta chains, and an independent cohort replicated the association. Because counts were too low, some 17 rarely observed V segments, including chromosome 9 orphons, were left out of the earlier analysis of about 500 of the donors. The classifier was reported to diagnose cytomegalovirus status with high specificity and sensitivity in both the original cohort and the validation cohort. A further reported finding was that TCR beta sequences accurately predicted the HLA-A and HLA-B alleles for most subjects in the first cohort. Roughly uniform sequencing depth across donors was assumed in presence/absence analyses, although this assumption may not hold. It was suggested by the authors that the approach could potentially be generalized to other disease states and immunological phenotypes. An earlier analysis of some 590 of the donors showed that most TCR beta V segments appeared in productive rearrangements either about 87% or about 30% of the time, which broadly matched IMGT annotations. A few of the identified cytomegalovirus-associated TCR beta chains were confirmed in vitro to be specific for cytomegalovirus antigens. According to a later analysis, most CMV-associated TCR beta chains appeared to be HLA-restricted, and the HLA associations seemed to be driven largely by CMV exposure. A later analysis associated about 17,000 TCR beta sequences with specific HLA alleles at a false discovery rate of 0.05.

This sequence originates from a boy aged 2 to 10 in good health and CMV-seronegative. This receptor chain uses TRBV9 and TRBJ1-1; possibly the D gene is TRBD1, per 6 matching bases. Material: PBMCs. The DNA sequence is given as TGTGCCAGCAGCAGCGGGAGACCGGGACATCCCGAAGCTTTCTTT. This translates into CASSSGRPGHPEAFF.